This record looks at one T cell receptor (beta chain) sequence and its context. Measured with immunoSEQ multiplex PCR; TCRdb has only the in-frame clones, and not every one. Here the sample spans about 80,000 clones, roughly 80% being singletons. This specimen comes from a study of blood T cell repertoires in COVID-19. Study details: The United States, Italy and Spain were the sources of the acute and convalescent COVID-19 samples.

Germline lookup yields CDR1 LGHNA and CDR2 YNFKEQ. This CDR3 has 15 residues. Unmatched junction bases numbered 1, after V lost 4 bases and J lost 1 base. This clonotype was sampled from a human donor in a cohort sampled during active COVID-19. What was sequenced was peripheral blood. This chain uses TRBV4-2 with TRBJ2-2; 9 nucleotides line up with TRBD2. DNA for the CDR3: TGTGCCAGCAGCCTAGCGGGGGAGAACACCGGGGAGCTGTTTTTT. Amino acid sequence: CASSLAGENTGELFF.